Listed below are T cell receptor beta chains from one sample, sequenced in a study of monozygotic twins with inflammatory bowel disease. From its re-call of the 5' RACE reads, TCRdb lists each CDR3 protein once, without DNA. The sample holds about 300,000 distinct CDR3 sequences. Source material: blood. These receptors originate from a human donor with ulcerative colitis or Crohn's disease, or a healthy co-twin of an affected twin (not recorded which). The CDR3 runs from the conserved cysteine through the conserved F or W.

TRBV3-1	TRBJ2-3	CASSQRLQAGDTQYF
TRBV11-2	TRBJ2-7	CASSSLTGKDYEQYF
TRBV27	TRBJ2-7	CASSYFSSSYEQYF
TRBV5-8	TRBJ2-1	CASSRDRDYNEQFF
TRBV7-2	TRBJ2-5	CASSPKGQGGTVTQYF
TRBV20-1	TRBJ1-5	CSARDRFGQPQHF
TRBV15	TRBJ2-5	CATSGQRGTETQYF
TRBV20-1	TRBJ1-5	CSARWDGYSNQPQHF
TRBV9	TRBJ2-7	CASSTTGGSPYEQYF
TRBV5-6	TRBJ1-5	CASSDSQFSVISPQHF
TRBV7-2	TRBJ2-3	CASSLFADTQYF
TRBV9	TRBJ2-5	CASSVANRQQETQYF
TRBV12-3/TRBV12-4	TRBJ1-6	CASSLAPGPNSPLHF
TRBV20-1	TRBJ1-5	CSARWQGNQPQHF
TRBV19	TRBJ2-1	CASSLTTLAKNEQFF
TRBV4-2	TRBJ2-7	CASSQDRSVSSYEQYF
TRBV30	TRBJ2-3	CAWSVQLVAATDTQYF
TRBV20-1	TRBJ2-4	CSAFLAKNIQYF
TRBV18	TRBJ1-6	CASSRVNSPLYF
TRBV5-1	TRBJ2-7	CASSHGRNEQYF
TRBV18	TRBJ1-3	CASSPQGFGNTIYF
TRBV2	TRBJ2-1	CASRYRGEQFF
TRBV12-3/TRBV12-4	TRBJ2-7	CASRGTGRNEQYF
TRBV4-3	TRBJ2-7	CASSQGQGAVSNEQYF
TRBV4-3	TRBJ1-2	CASSQVAGTGGVRAGYTF
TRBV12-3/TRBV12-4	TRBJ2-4	CASSTGTSGRGSMQYF
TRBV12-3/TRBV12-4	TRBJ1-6	CASSLVISYNSPLHF
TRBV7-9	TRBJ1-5	CASSSGDQPQHF
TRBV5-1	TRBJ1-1	CASRPTGARNTEAFF
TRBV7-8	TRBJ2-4	CASSPQGSSVGNIQYF
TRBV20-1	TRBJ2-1	CSATPGLAGGEEQFF
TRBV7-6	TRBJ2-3	CASSLFGADTQYF
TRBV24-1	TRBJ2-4	CATSDPRDRGFGFAKNIQYF
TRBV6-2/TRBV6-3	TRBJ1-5	CASRPGTGFIQPQHF